The sequence of this T cell receptor (beta chain) was determined in a study of response to subunit inactivated influenza vaccine. Using its own MiXCR run on the RT-PCR reads, TCRdb lists one record per CDR3 protein. The sample has roughly 700,000 distinct CDR3 sequences; roughly 13% are singletons. Regarding the study as a whole: With each seasonal influenza vaccination, the authors suggested, few new T cells are recruited.

The CDR3 is 17 residues long. Germline V CDR1 and CDR2: SGHRS, YFSETQ. Trimming removed 4 bases at V and 0 bases at J, with 17 bases between. This clonotype was counted only a few times. Antigen unknown. The genes are TRBV5-1 and TRBJ2-1; D tentatively reads TRBD1 or TRBD2 (5 bases each). The receptor was derived from a man aged 50 or older who received an inactivated influenza vaccine. The sequencing here drew on PBMCs from blood, taken 14 days before vaccination. CDR3 amino acids: CASSRLGTDSSYNEQFF. CDR3 DNA: TGCGCCAGCAGCCGGCTTGGGACGGATAGCTCCTACAATGAGCAGTTCTTC.